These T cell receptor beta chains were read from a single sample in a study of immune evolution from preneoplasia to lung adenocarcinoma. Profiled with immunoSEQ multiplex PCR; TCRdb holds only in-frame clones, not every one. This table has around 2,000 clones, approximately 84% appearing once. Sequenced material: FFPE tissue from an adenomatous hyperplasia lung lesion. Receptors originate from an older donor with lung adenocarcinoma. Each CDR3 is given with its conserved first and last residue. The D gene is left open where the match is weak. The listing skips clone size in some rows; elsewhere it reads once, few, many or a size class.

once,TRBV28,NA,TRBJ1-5,TGTGCCAGCAGTCCACCGGGAATTAATCAGCCCCAGCATTTT,CASSPPGINQPQHF
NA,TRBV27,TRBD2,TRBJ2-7,TGTGCCAGCAGTTTATCCGCACCCATAAGCGGGGGGGCAACCTACGAGCAGTACTTC,CASSLSAPISGGATYEQYF
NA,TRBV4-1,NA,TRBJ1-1,TGCGCCAGCAGCCATTTCGTTCGGGGATTTTGGTCTGAAGCTTTCTTT,CASSHFVRGFWSEAFF
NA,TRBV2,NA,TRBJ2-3,TGTGCCAGCAGTGGGGACTTCACTAGCACAGATACGCAGTATTTT,CASSGDFTSTDTQYF
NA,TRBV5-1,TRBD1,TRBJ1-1,TGCGCCAGCAGCATATCAGGGGGGCTAAACACTGAAGCTTTCTTT,CASSISGGLNTEAFF
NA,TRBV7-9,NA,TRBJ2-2,TGTGCCAGCAGCTTCGCAGGGATGAACACCGGGGAGCTGTTTTTT,CASSFAGMNTGELFF
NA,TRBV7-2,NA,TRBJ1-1,TGTGCCAGCAGCTTATCTTATACTGAAGCTTTCTTT,CASSLSYTEAFF
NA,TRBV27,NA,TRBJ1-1,TGTGCCAGCAGCAGATATCTTGAGGGGGATGAAGCTTTCTTT,CASSRYLEGDEAFF
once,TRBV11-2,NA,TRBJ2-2,TGTGCCAGCAGCGTTGGCTCGGGGGCGAACACCGGGGAGCTGTTTTTT,CASSVGSGANTGELFF
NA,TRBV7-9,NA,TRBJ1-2,TGTGCCAGCAGGGTCTTAGGACCGTTTGGCTACACCTTC,CASRVLGPFGYTF
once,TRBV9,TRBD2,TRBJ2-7,TGTGCCAGCAGCGTAGGGCCGGGAGGGGCCTACGAGCAGTACTTC,CASSVGPGGAYEQYF
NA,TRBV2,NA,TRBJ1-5,TGTGCCAGCAGTAAAGGGGCACCAAATCAGCCCCAGCATTTT,CASSKGAPNQPQHF
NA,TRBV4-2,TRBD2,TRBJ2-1,TGTGCCAGCAGCCAAGTCGCTAGCGGGAGGGCCGAGAATGAGCAGTTCTTC,CASSQVASGRAENEQFF
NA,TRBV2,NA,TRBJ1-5,TGTGCCAGCAGGGGGACGGCCAGCAATCAGCCCCAGCATTTT,CASRGTASNQPQHF
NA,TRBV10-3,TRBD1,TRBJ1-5,TGTGCCATCAGTGAGTCGGGACAGGGAGATCAGCCCCAGCATTTT,CAISESGQGDQPQHF
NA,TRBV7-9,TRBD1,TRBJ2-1,TGTGCCAGCAGCTCCAACACTGTGACAGGGAAGTCCTACAATGAGCAGTTCTTC,CASSSNTVTGKSYNEQFF
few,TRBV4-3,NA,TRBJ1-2,TGCGCCAGCAGCCACGGGGCTAACTATGGCTACACCTTC,CASSHGANYGYTF
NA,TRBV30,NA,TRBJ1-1,TGTGCCTGGAGTGTAGAAGCGAACACTGAAGCTTTCTTT,CAWSVEANTEAFF
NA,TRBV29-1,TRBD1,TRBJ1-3,TGCAGCGGTACAGGGGCTGGAAACACCATATATTTT,CSGTGAGNTIYF
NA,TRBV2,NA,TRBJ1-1,TGTGCCAGCAGCTCAGACGCGAACACTGAGGCTTTCTTT,CASSSDANTEAFF
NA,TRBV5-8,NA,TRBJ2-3,TGTGCCAGCAGCTTGGGGGTGCAGGACACAGATACGCAGTATTTT,CASSLGVQDTDTQYF
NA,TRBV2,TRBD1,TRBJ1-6,TGTGCCAGCAAGGGACAGCTTGATTCACCCCTCCACTTT,CASKGQLDSPLHF
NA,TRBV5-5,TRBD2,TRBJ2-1,TGTGCCAGCAGCCGACTAGCGGGCCATGAGCAGTTCTTC,CASSRLAGHEQFF
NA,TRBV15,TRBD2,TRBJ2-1,TGTGCCACCAGCAGAGAGCAGAGCGGGAGCGCTTTTAGAGAGCAGTTCTTC,CATSREQSGSAFREQFF
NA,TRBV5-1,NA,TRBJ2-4,TGCGCCAGCAGCTTGCAGAGGGAAGGGGACATTCAGTACTTC,CASSLQREGDIQYF
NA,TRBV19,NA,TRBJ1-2,TGTGCCAGTAGTCCGAAGGGACGTCCCTGGGGGTTATATGGCTACACCTTC,CASSPKGRPWGLYGYTF
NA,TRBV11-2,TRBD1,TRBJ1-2,TGTGCCAGCAGACTTAGACAGGGGTCGTACTATGGCTACACCTTC,CASRLRQGSYYGYTF
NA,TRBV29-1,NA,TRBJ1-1,TGCAGCGTTGTATTGGGCAGTACTGAAGCTTTCTTT,CSVVLGSTEAFF
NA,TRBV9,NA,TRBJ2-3,TGTGCCAGCAGCGGGCAGATTAGCACAGATACGCAGTATTTT,CASSGQISTDTQYF
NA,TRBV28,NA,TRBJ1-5,TGTGCCAGCCGTGTCCCCAATCAGCCCCAGCATTTT,CASRVPNQPQHF
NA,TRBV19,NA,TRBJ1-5,TGTGCCAGTAGACGACAGGAACATCAGCCCCAGCATTTT,CASRRQEHQPQHF
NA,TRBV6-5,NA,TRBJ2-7,TGTGCCAGCAGGCCCTCCTTGACATTGGGCGAGCAATACTTC,CASRPSLTLGEQYF
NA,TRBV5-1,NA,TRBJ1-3,TGCGCCAGCAGCCCCCGGGACGGAGCCTCTGGAAACACCATATATTTT,CASSPRDGASGNTIYF
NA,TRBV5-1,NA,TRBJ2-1,TGCGCCAGCAAGACCAGCTCCTACAATGAGCAGTTCTTC,CASKTSSYNEQFF
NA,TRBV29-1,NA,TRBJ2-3,TGCAGCGTTGATGGCGGGACCACAGATACGCAGTATTTT,CSVDGGTTDTQYF
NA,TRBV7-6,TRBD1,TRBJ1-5,TGTGCCAGCACCCTAGGGGGACAGGGGGCCCCGCGGGGGCCGAAGAACCAGCCCCAGCATTTT,CASTLGGQGAPRGPKNQPQHF
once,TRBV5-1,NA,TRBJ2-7,TGCGCCAGCAGCTACGCCTCTGAGGGGGAGCAGTACTTC,CASSYASEGEQYF
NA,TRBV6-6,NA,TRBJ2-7,TGTGCCAGCAGTTACGACAGCTACGATCAGTACTTC,CASSYDSYDQYF
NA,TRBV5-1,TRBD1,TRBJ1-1,TGCGCCAGCAGCTCGGGGACAGGGTGGTACACTGAAGCTTTCTTT,CASSSGTGWYTEAFF
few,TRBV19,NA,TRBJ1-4,TGTGCCAGTAGTATCGAGCAGCGACGAGACGAACTGTTTTTT,CASSIEQRRDELFF
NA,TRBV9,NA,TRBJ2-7,TGTGCCAGCAGCGTAGGAGGTCAGGGAGTACCCTACGAGCAGTACTTC,CASSVGGQGVPYEQYF
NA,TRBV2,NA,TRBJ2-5,TGTGCCAGCAGTGCACTTCAAGAGACCCAGTACTTC,CASSALQETQYF
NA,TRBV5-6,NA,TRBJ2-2,TGTGCCAGCAGCTTAAGTCGAAATACCGGGGAGCTGTTTTTT,CASSLSRNTGELFF
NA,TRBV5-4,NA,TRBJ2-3,TGTGCCAGCAGTTTCATCCACACAGATACGCAGTATTTT,CASSFIHTDTQYF
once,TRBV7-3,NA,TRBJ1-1,TGTGCCAGCAGCCCTCAGGCGGGGATCACTGAAGCTTTCTTT,CASSPQAGITEAFF
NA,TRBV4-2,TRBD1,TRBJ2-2,TGTGCCAGCAGCCAACAACAGGGGGTGGACACCGGGGAGCTGTTTTTT,CASSQQQGVDTGELFF
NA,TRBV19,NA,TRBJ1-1,TGTGCCAGTAGTATCGGTGGGCGTGGGGCTGAAGCTTTCTTT,CASSIGGRGAEAFF
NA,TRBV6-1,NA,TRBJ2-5,TGTGCCAGCAGTGAGGTCAATGGAGAGACCCAGTACTTC,CASSEVNGETQYF
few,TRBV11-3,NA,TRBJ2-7,TGTGCCAGCAGCTCGAATCAGGGGTACGAGCAGTACTTC,CASSSNQGYEQYF
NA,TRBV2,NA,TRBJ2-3,TGTGCCAGCAGTGGGGGTACCTCTAGCACAGATACGCAGTATTTT,CASSGGTSSTDTQYF
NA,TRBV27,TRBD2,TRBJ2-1,TGTGCCAGCAGACCGGGACTAGCGGAGAACTACAATGAGCAGTTCTTC,CASRPGLAENYNEQFF
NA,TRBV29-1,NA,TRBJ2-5,TGCAGCGTCTCGAGGGCACTCGGTGAGACCCAGTACTTC,CSVSRALGETQYF
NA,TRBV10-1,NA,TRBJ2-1,TGCGCCAGCAGTCATGAAAACGTGGGTGAGCAGTTCTTC,CASSHENVGEQFF
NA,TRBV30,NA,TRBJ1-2,TGTGCCTTAGAACAAGGCTACACCTTC,CALEQGYTF